Each of the 27 T cell receptor beta chains below was sequenced from the same sample in a study of cytomegalovirus exposure and HLA in healthy donors. 13 Jbeta primers and 60 Vbeta primers were used for the PCR. Assay: immunoSEQ multiplex PCR; the TCRdb copy retains only in-frame clones and omits some. This table holds around 170,000 clones, roughly 80% found once. Source material: PBMCs. The receptors here all came from a woman aged 18-29 years in good health and CMV-seronegative.

The chain has TRBV6-6 and TRBJ2-2; D remains ambiguous. The V gene lost 4 bases and the J gene lost 1 base, with 7 bases spanning the gap. The CDR3 is 14 amino acids. The V gene's germline CDR1 is MNHNY and CDR2 SVGAGI (reference sequence). The CDR3 DNA follows: TGTGCCAGCAGTTCGCGACTGAACACCGGGGAGCTGTTTTTT. Its protein product is CASSSRLNTGELFF.

CDR3 bases: TGTGCCAGCAGCTTCGCAGAGGGGGCCGGAGCTTTCTTT. This sequence encodes CASSFAEGAGAFF. The V and J genes are TRBV7-9 and TRBJ1-1; 7 bases agree with TRBD1. The CDR3 has 13 residues. V lost 3 bases to trimming and J lost 10 bases; unmatched junction nucleotides: 8. CDR1 and CDR2 from the germline V gene are SEHNR and FQNEAQ (reference sequence).

The rearrangement joins TRBV7-8 to TRBJ2-2, with 8 bases aligning to TRBD2. Trimming at V came to 5 bases and at J to 2 bases, leaving 13 bases not matched to a gene. From germline, CDR1 is SGHVS and CDR2 FQNEAQ. There are 18 residues in the CDR3. CDR3 amino acids: CASSPLSGSSVNTGELFF. The CDR3 nucleotides read TGTGCCAGCAGCCCTCTCAGCGGGAGTAGCGTTAACACCGGGGAGCTGTTTTTT.

This clone has just a few counts. The chain recombines TRBV10-3 with TRBJ1-4; TRBD1 agrees at 7 bases. V gave up 2 bases and J gave up 0 bases; unmatched junction bases: 6. This CDR3 region has 17 residues. Germline V gene sequence: CDR1 ENHRY, CDR2 SYGVKD. CDR3 sequence (DNA): TGTGCCATCAGTGAGGACAGGGCCCACGCAACTAATGAAAAACTGTTTTTT. It yields the protein CAISEDRAHATNEKLFF.

This clone occurred a few times. The chain has TRBV20-1 and TRBJ2-7; D is possibly TRBD2 (6 bases). Trimming removed 6 bases at V and 4 bases at J, with 7 bases between. This CDR3 region has 10 residues. CDR1 is DFQATT, CDR2 SNEGSKA, per germline (reference sequence). The CDR3 DNA reads TGCAGTGCGGGGGGATACGAGCAGTACTTC. Amino acids: CSAGGYEQYF.

The gene calls are TRBV2 and TRBJ2-3; D unclear. Germline loops: CDR1 SNHLY, CDR2 FYNNEI. The CDR3 loop spans 16 amino acids. V was pared by 2 bases and J by 1 base, with 13 bases between. The CDR3 is CASSEFGRPGTDTQYF. The CDR3 DNA reads TGTGCCAGCAGTGAATTTGGCAGGCCGGGCACAGATACGCAGTATTTT.

The CDR3 DNA is TGTGCCAGCAGTGTCCTAGCGGGACAGGGGGACAATGAGCAGTTCTTC. It codes for CASSVLAGQGDNEQFF. The V gene is TRBV6-4, the J gene TRBJ2-1; 11 nucleotides agree with TRBD1. V shed 4 bases and J 5 bases; nucleotides not matched to a gene: 7. The CDR3 covers 16 residues. Germline CDR1 is MRHNA and CDR2 is SNTAGT.

This rearrangement joins TRBV7-9 to TRBJ2-7, with 7 bases identical to TRBD2. In germline, CDR1 is SEHNR, CDR2 FQNEAQ (reference sequence). This CDR3 spans 14 amino acids. J gave up 6 bases and V 5 bases, and 10 bases lay outside the gene matches. As DNA, the CDR3 is TGTGCCAGCAGCCCTTCGGCAGGGAGGGTCGAGCAGTACTTC. This codes for CASSPSAGRVEQYF. Filled out from reference TRBV7-9 and TRBJ2-7, the complete variable domain reads DTGVSQNPRHKITKRGQNVTFRCDPISEHNRLYWYRQTLGQGPEFLTYFQNEAQLEKSRLLSDRFSAERPKGSFSTLEIQRTEQGDSAMYLCASSPSAGRVEQYFGPGTRLTVT.

The chain carries TRBV7-9 and TRBJ2-7, with TRBD1 matching over 7 bases. V dropped 5 bases and J dropped 3; count of bases not matched to a gene: 10. The germline V gene encodes CDR1 SEHNR and CDR2 FQNEAQ (reference sequence). The CDR3 runs to 15 residues. DNA for the CDR3: TGTGCCAGCAGCCACCCCGGGACAGAGATCTACGAGCAGTACTTC. This translates into CASSHPGTEIYEQYF.

The chain uses TRBV11-3 and TRBJ2-2; D is possibly TRBD2 (6 bases). CDR1 is SGHNT, CDR2 YENEEA, per germline. The CDR3 covers 16 residues. Trimming removed 1 base at V and 1 base at J, with 10 bases between. The CDR3 reads CASSLGGVKNTGELFF. CDR3 nucleotide sequence: TGTGCCAGCAGCTTAGGCGGGGTAAAGAACACCGGGGAGCTGTTTTTT.

J is TRBJ2-7 and V is TRBV27, with 8 bases fitting TRBD1. V lost 4 bases, J lost 4 bases, and 6 bases stayed unmatched. The length of the CDR3 is 14 residues. Germline V gene lookup returns CDR1 MNHEY and CDR2 SMNVEV (reference sequence). CDR3 sequence reads: CASSWQGAGYEQYF. The DNA for the CDR3 is TGTGCCAGCAGTTGGCAGGGGGCGGGGTACGAGCAGTACTTC.

The chain uses TRBV28 and TRBJ2-7, with 7 nucleotides matching TRBD1. Germline CDR1 is MDHEN and CDR2 is SYDVKM. Trimming took 2 bases from V and 4 from J; bases not matched to a gene: 5. The CDR3 contains 14 residues. The CDR3 coding sequence is TGTGCCAGCAGTTTACATGACAGGGTTTACGAGCAGTACTTC. Translating gives CASSLHDRVYEQYF.

The CDR3 reads CASSDRSGTEQFF. CDR3 nucleotide sequence: TGTGCCAGCAGTGACCGTAGCGGTACTGAGCAGTTCTTC. This chain connects TRBV6-4 to TRBJ2-1; tentative D call: TRBD2 (6 bases). The CDR3 is made up of 13 amino acids. The germline CDR1 and CDR2 sequences are MRHNA and SNTAGT. V was pared by 2 bases and J by 9 bases, with 11 bases between.

J is TRBJ1-2 and V is TRBV5-1, with 7 bases lining up with TRBD1. Germline CDR1 and CDR2: SGHRS and YFSETQ. V shed 3 bases and J 2 bases; nucleotides not matched to a gene: 7. This CDR3 region has 15 residues. As DNA, the CDR3 is TGCGCCAGCAGCTCCAGACAGGGAGGAAACTATGGCTACACCTTC. Residues: CASSSRQGGNYGYTF.

The chain uses TRBV5-1 and TRBJ2-3; the match to TRBD2 covers 12 bases. After removal of 5 bases from V and 0 bases from J, the junction contained 7 bases not matched to a gene. CDR1 is SGHRS, CDR2 YFSETQ, per germline. This CDR3 has 17 amino acids. The CDR3, as DNA: TGCGCCAGCAGTTCCACGACTAGCGGGGGCAGCACAGATACGCAGTATTTT. This gives the protein CASSSTTSGGSTDTQYF.

The chain couples TRBV19 to TRBJ1-3; D remains ambiguous. The CDR3 has 17 amino acids. V was clipped by 6 bases and J by 0 bases, with 18 bases between them. In germline, CDR1 is LNHDA, CDR2 SQIVND (reference sequence). CDR3 DNA sequence: TGTGCCAGTAGCCGTCGGGAACCACATCGCTCTGGAAACACCATATATTTT. Its translation is CASSRREPHRSGNTIYF.

The V gene is TRBV28, the J gene TRBJ2-7, with 10 positions matching TRBD2. This CDR3 is built from 14 residues. After removal of 4 bases from V and 3 bases from J, the junction contained 3 bases not matched to a gene. The V gene's germline CDR1 is MDHEN and CDR2 SYDVKM. This chain's CDR3 is CASSWTSGLYEQYF. CDR3 bases: TGTGCCAGCAGTTGGACTAGCGGACTCTACGAGCAGTACTTC.

The V call is TRBV6-4, the J call TRBJ2-1; D ambiguous. V dropped 3 bases and J dropped 0 bases, with 6 bases sitting between them. CDR1 is MRHNA, CDR2 SNTAGT, per germline. The CDR3 is made up of 14 amino acids. The CDR3 region is CASSESSSYNEQFF. CDR3 nucleotides: TGTGCCAGCAGTGAGTCTAGCTCCTACAATGAGCAGTTCTTC.

CDR3 residues: CASSSKNSYEQYF. CDR3 in DNA: TGTGCCAGCAGCTCTAAGAACTCCTACGAGCAGTACTTC. This chain uses TRBV7-2 with TRBJ2-7; no definite D call. The CDR3 runs to 13 residues. The ends were cut back, 4 bases at V and 0 bases at J, with 7 bases in the middle. Germline V CDR1 and CDR2: SGHTA, FQGNSA.

The table lists this clone with a count of one. The chain uses TRBV18 and TRBJ2-3; 10 nucleotides align to TRBD2. The V and J ends lost 4 bases and 3 bases, in that order; junction bases with no gene match: 7. From germline, CDR1 is KGHSH and CDR2 LQKENI. This CDR3 comprises 16 residues. DNA for the CDR3: TGTGCCAGCTCACGAATGGAGCGGGAGGGAACAGATACGCAGTATTTT. Protein product: CASSRMEREGTDTQYF.

A single count supports this clone. This sequence joins TRBV21-1 and TRBJ2-2; TRBD2, the table's D call, lacks a check against the DNA. TRBV21-1 is a recognized pseudogene. This CDR3 is 15 amino acids long. CDR3 residues: CASSKAQLCGYGLFF. The CDR3 region has the DNA TGTGCCAGCAGCAAAGCCCAGTTGTGCGGGTATGGGCTGTTTTTT.

The chain joins TRBV5-1 to TRBJ2-5, with TRBD1 matching over 7 bases. V lost 3 bases, J lost 2 bases, and 7 bases stayed unmatched. Germline assignment: CDR1 SGHRS and CDR2 YFSETQ. The CDR3 is 15 amino acids. Here the CDR3 reads CASSYRTGVQETQYF. The CDR3 region has the DNA TGCGCCAGCAGCTACCGGACAGGAGTACAAGAGACCCAGTACTTC.

J is TRBJ2-2 and V is TRBV7-6; D is possibly TRBD1 (6 bases). The CDR3 runs 19 residues. Trimming took 2 bases from V and 0 from J, leaving 19 bases between them. Germline V gene data show CDR1 as SGHVS and CDR2 as FNYEAQ. The CDR3 reads CASSLYIQGYETNTGELFF. The CDR3 coding sequence is TGTGCCAGCAGCTTATATATTCAGGGGTATGAGACGAACACCGGGGAGCTGTTTTTT. The full variable domain, completed using reference TRBV7-6 and TRBJ2-2, is GAGVSQSPRYKVTKRGQDVALRCDPISGHVSLYWYRQALGQGPEFLTYFNYEAQQDKSGLPNDRFSAERPEGSISTLTIQRTEQRDSAMYRCASSLYIQGYETNTGELFFGEGSRLTVL.

This clone has more than one count but fewer than ten. The chain is built from TRBV5-1 and TRBJ1-3, with D unresolved. This CDR3 region has 14 residues. The V end lost 4 bases, the J end lost 0 bases, and 8 bases lay between the germline ends. Germline values: CDR1 SGHRS, CDR2 YFSETQ. The CDR3: CASSPLSSGNTIYF. CDR3 bases: TGCGCCAGCAGCCCGTTATCCTCTGGAAACACCATATATTTT.

The chain links TRBV7-2 to TRBJ2-7; TRBD2 matches 8 bases. CDR1 is SGHTA and CDR2 is FQGNSA in the germline V gene. V dropped 4 bases and J dropped 5; count of bases not matched to a gene: 7. CDR3 size: 14 residues. CDR3 bases: TGTGCCAGCAGCTCTCGGGGGGGGCTTGACGAGCAGTACTTC. Translation gives CASSSRGGLDEQYF.

The J gene is TRBJ2-5, the V gene TRBV30, with 7 bases fitting TRBD1. The germline V gene has CDR1 GTSNPN and CDR2 SVGIG (reference sequence). With 3 bases clipped from V and 5 bases from J, the junction kept 3 bases outside the gene matches. This CDR3 spans 12 amino acids. The CDR3 protein is CAWRGGGETQYF. The CDR3 nucleotides are TGTGCCTGGAGAGGGGGCGGGGAGACCCAGTACTTC. Full variable domain (rest looked up from reference TRBV30 and TRBJ2-5): SQTIHQWPATLVQPVGSPLSLECTVEGTSNPNLYWYRQAAGRGLQLLFYSVGIGQISSEVPQNLSASRPQDRQFILSSKKLLLSDSGFYLCAWRGGGETQYFGPGTRLLVL.

The J gene is TRBJ2-2, the V gene TRBV25-1; 11 bases map to TRBD2. V lost 1 base, J lost 7 bases, and 11 bases stayed unmatched. This CDR3 comprises 18 residues. Germline CDR1 reads MGHDK; CDR2 reads SYGVNS. The DNA of the CDR3 is TGTGCCAGCAGTGAATTGGGTAGCGGGGGGGCCCCTGGCGGGGAGCTGTTTTTT. It is translated as CASSELGSGGAPGGELFF.